This T cell receptor (beta chain) is drawn from a study of blood T cell repertoires in COVID-19. The overall study: Samples of COVID-19 (acute and convalescent) were obtained from the United States, Italy and Spain. T cells, B-cell-depleted T cells, or PBMCs supplied cDNA or gDNA.

V shed 2 bases and J shed 4 bases, with 8 bases lying between them. The CDR3 loop spans 13 amino acids. Looked up from germline, CDR1 is KGHSH and CDR2 is LQKENI. In the study's own analysis: Reference gene primer amplification yielded estimated nucleated cell counts. Libraries were prepared by immunoSEQ multiplex PCR; TCRdb keeps only in-frame clonotypes and omits some of them. Clone size and the V and J calls come from that table; the DNA yielded D and trimming. The sample records around 190,000 clones, roughly 81% being singletons. The sequence was collected from a woman aged 80 or over with acute or convalescent COVID-19. Sequencing was carried out using peripheral blood. The chain joins TRBV18 to TRBJ1-1; D unresolved. CDR3 sequence: CASSPVAFTEAFF. In nucleotides, the CDR3 is TGTGCCAGCTCACCAGTCGCGTTCACTGAAGCTTTCTTT.